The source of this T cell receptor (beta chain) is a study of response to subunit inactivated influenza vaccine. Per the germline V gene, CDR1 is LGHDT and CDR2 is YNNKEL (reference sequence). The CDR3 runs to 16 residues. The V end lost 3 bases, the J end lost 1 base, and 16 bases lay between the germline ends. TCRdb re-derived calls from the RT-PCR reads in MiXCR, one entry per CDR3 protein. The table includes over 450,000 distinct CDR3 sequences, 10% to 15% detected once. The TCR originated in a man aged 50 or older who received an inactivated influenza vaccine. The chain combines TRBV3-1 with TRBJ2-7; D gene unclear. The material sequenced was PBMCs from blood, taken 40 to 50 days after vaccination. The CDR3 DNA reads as TGTGCCAGCAGCCACTCCCCTGCGAGTGCATCCTACGAGCAGTACTTC. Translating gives CASSHSPASASYEQYF.